The entry below gives a single T cell receptor beta chain sequence along with its context. The target antigen is unknown. The entry originates in a study of vaccination and CD4 T cells after COVID-19. Overall study results and limits: Spike mono-reactivity held for 304 of 307 vaccine-specific clones in convalescent patients.

CDR1 is SGHVS and CDR2 is FQNEAQ in the germline V gene. CDR3 length equals 13 residues. The V and J ends lost 1 base and 3 bases respectively, with 7 bases between them. The Oncomine TCR Beta short-read assay was applied to DNA of cultured CD4+ T cells. Each CDR3 protein gets one entry after TCRdb re-called the PCR reads with MiXCR. The sample has some 25,000 distinct CDR3 sequences, around 30% seen once. Time point: late sampling 161 to 241 days after vaccination in a few convalescent patients. Treatment reported: approximately 9-day PBMC culture with coronavirus spike peptide pools or control peptides (ViraFEST assay). Following expansion of antigen-specific T cells with peptide pools, ViraFEST then sequenced TCRs.

The clonotype comes from a human donor who had recovered from COVID-19. V and J are TRBV7-8 and TRBJ2-7; D remains unclear. The sample was CD4+ T cells from blood, cultured in vitro, taken about 7 months after SARS-CoV-2 vaccination. CDR3 in DNA: TGTGCCAGCAGCTTAGGTCAATTCTACGAGCAGTACTTC. This sequence encodes CASSLGQFYEQYF. Together with reference TRBV7-8 and TRBJ2-7, the CDR3 gives the full variable domain: GAGVSQSPRYKVAKRGQDVALRCDPISGHVSLFWYQQALGQGPEFLTYFQNEAQLDKSGLPSDRFFAERPEGSVSTLKIQRTQQEDSAVYLCASSLGQFYEQYFGPGTRLTVT.